The clone carrying this TCR beta chain appeared a few times. Its antigen is not identified. This record comes from a study of vaccination and CD4 T cells after COVID-19. The CDR3 contains 14 residues. Trimming at V came to 4 bases and at J to 7 bases, leaving 5 bases not matched to a gene. The germline gives CDR1 LNHDA, CDR2 SQIVND (reference sequence). General observations from the study: Counts of SARS-CoV-2-reactive clonotypes had a median that went from roughly 22 to 38, a nonsignificant change.

The Oncomine TCR Beta short-read assay generated sequence data from the DNA of cultured CD4+ T cells. TCRdb fed the PCR reads into MiXCR, producing one record per CDR3 protein. Of over 10,000 distinct CDR3 sequences listed, 30% to 45% are singletons. The treatment denotes: 10-day PBMC culture with coronavirus spike peptide pools or control peptides (ViraFEST assay). The chain is built from TRBV19 and TRBJ1-4; the match to TRBD1 covers 8 bases. The source of this sequence is a human donor with COVID-19. Material: cultured CD4+ T cells from blood. The CDR3 loop reads CASSTDRGIEKLFF. The CDR3 nucleotides read TGTGCCAGTAGTACCGACAGGGGAATTGAAAAACTGTTTTTT.